Reported below is one T cell receptor beta chain. Its specific antigen is unknown. No base qualities exist here, and no much larger clone lies one base off it. The entry originates in a study of T-cell memory formation after mild COVID-19 (dated by TCRdb to about 2021). At the level of the whole study: TCR sequence clusters from the two donors were found to be largely donor specific. In two donors, T-cell clones that expanded and contracted after mild COVID-19 were followed by sequencing TCRalpha and TCRbeta repertoires longitudinally. Two young, previously healthy adult volunteers made up the cohort, one male and one female.

The full study reports these points: Contracting CD4+ clones were found mainly in CM and EM memory subsets, while CD8+ clones were enriched in EMRA. SARS-CoV-2 specificity was not confirmed for the second-wave clones peaking on day 37. The study covered only a couple of mild cases, and larger cohorts including severe cases with pre-infection samples were considered necessary. Balanced CD4/CD8 phenotypes were observed for clones contracting from day 15 to 85, whereas a bias towards CD4+ was observed for a second wave of clones expanding from day 15 to 37. Some responding clones were detected in pre-infection memory, suggesting pre-existing cross-reactive memory T cells joined the SARS-CoV-2 response.

The CDR3 contains 13 residues, cysteine and phenylalanine counted. Only CDR3 DNA remains: 39 bases, in frame from the first base. PBMCs were isolated by Ficoll-Paque density gradient centrifugation. The instrument was an Illumina NovaSeq 6000. TCRalpha and TCRbeta cDNA libraries were built by 5'RACE with constant-segment primers, adding sample barcodes and unique molecular identifiers. Trizol reagent was used to extract RNA from every sample. Library amplification was performed in two PCR steps, and a second sample barcode and Illumina TruSeq adapters were introduced in the second step. Sequencing of the libraries was done on an Illumina NovaSeq, producing 2 x 150 bp paired-end reads. Per the authors' processing: With migec v1.2.7, reads were demultiplexed and then collapsed into UMI-guided consensus sequences. Using mixcr v2.1.11, the UMI consensuses were aligned to TRA and TRB V and J templates and assembled into clonotypes. Expanded or contracted clonotypes were those called significant by both edgeR and NoisET, with noise models trained on biological replicates. edgeR calls used a false discovery rate-adjusted p below 0.01 and a log2 fold-change threshold of 1. As an exploratory analysis of dynamics, PCA with hierarchical clustering was applied to max-normalized trajectories of the 1000 most abundant clonotypes. Separately sequenced CD4+ and CD8+ repertoires were used to assign a CD4 or CD8 phenotype to each responding clone. TCRdb applied fastp at Q25 and MiXCR to the public reads, then kept only in-frame beta chains. Every CDR3 protein is listed once, alongside the most common genes and DNA of its rows. It is TCRdb's table, rather than the study itself, that gives the V and J calls and clone size. Counted in this sample were about 160,000 distinct CDR3 sequences; roughly 31% of them appeared once. Around 13% of the sample belongs to the ten largest clones.

Sample: PBMCs or a T cell subset sorted from them (not recorded which). The chain couples TRBV21-1 to TRBJ1-5. TRBV21-1 is flagged as a pseudogene. This clonotype was sampled from an adult woman who had mild COVID-19 (a few samples of this study predate the infection). The sample titles of this study are shuffled in the database, so cell type and time point are left out; the donor was told from shared clones. The CDR3 in this case is CASIRWTNQPQHF. The nucleotide sequence is TGTGCCAGCATTAGGTGGACCAATCAGCCCCAGCATTTT.